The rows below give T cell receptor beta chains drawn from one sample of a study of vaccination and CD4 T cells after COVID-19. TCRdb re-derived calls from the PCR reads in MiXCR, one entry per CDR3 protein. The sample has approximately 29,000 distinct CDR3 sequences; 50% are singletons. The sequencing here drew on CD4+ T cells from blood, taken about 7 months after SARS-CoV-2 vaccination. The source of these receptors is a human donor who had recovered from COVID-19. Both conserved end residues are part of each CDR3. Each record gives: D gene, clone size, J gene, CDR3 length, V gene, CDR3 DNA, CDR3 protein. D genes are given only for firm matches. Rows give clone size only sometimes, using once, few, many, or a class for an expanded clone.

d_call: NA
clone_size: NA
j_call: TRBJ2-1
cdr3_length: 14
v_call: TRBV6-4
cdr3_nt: TGTGCCAGCAGTGACTCAGAGGGGGTCAATGAGCAGTTCTTC
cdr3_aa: CASSDSEGVNEQFF

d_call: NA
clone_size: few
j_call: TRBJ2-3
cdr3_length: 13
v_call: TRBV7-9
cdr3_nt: TGTGCCAGCAGCTCAGGGGGCACAGATACGCAGTATTTT
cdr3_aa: CASSSGGTDTQYF

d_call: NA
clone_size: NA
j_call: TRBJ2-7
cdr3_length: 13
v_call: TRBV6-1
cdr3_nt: TGTGCCAGCAGTGTCCAGGGTCGAGGGGAGCAGTACTTC
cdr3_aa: CASSVQGRGEQYF

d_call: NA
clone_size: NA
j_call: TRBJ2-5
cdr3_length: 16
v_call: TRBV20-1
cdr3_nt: TGCAGTGCTACCTTTGACGAGATCCGCCGGTGGGAGACCCAGTACTTC
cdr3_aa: CSATFDEIRRWETQYF

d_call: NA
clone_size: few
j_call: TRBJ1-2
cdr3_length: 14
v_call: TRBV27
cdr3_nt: TGTGCCAGCAGTACCCTGTACAGGGAAAGTGGCTACACCTTC
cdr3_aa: CASSTLYRESGYTF

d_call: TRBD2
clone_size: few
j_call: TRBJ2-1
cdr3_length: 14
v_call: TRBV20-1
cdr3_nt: TGCAGTGCTAGAATACTAGCGTACGACAATGAGCAGTTCTTC
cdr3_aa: CSARILAYDNEQFF

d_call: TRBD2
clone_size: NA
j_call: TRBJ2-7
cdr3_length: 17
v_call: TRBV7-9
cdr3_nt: TGTGCCAGCAGCTTACCCCCGGGCGGGAGGGCCTCGTACGAGCAGTACTTC
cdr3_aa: CASSLPPGGRASYEQYF

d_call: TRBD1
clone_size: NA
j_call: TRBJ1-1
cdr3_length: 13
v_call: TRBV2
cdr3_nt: TGTGCCAGCAGACAGGGGGGTTACACTGAAGCTTTCTTT
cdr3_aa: CASRQGGYTEAFF

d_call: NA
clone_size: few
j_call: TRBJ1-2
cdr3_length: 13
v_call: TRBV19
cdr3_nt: TGTGCCAGTAGTATGGGACCTAACTATGGCTACACCTTC
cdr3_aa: CASSMGPNYGYTF

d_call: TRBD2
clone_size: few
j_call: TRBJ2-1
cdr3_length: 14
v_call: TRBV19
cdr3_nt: TGTGCCAGTAGTACTAGCGGGAGTGGGTATGAGCAGTTCTTC
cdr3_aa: CASSTSGSGYEQFF

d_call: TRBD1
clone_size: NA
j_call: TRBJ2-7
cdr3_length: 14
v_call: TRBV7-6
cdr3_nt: TGTGCCAGCAGTCCCGGGACAGGGTCCTACGAGCAGTACTTC
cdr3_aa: CASSPGTGSYEQYF

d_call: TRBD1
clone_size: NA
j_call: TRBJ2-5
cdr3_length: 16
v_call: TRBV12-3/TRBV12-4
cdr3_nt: TGTGCCAGCAGTTTAGTGGCAGGGGGCATAGTAGAGACCCAGTACTTC
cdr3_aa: CASSLVAGGIVETQYF

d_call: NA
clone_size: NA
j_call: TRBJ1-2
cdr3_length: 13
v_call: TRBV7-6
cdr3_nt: TGTGCCAGCAGCTTAGGAGAGAACTATGGCTACACCTTC
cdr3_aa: CASSLGENYGYTF

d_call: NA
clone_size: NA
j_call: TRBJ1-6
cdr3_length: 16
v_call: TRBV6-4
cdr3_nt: TGTGCCAGCAGTGACCAGGCGCGGCCGAAGAATTCACCCCTCCACTTT
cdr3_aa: CASSDQARPKNSPLHF

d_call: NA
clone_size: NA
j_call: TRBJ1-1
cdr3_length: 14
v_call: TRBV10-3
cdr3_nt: TGTGCCATCAGTGAGTCCTGGGTTGGGGATGAAGCTTTCTTT
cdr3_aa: CAISESWVGDEAFF

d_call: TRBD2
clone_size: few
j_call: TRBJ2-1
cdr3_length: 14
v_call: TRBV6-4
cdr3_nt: TGTGCCAGCAGTGACGGACTAGGTGGGGGTGAGCAGTTCTTC
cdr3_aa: CASSDGLGGGEQFF

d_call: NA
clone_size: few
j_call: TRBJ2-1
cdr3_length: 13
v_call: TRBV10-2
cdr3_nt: TGCGCCAGCAGTGGAACAGGGTATAATGAGCAGTTCTTC
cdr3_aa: CASSGTGYNEQFF

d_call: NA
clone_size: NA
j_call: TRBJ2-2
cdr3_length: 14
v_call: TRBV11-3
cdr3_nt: TGTGCCAGCAGCTCAGGACAGTGGACCGGGGAGCTGTTTTTT
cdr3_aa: CASSSGQWTGELFF

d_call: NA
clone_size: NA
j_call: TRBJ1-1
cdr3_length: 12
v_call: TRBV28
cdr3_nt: TGTGCCAGCAGCGACAGTGCCACTGAAGCTTTCTTT
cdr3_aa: CASSDSATEAFF

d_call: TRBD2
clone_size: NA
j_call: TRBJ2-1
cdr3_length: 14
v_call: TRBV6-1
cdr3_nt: TGTGCCAGCAGGGGACTAGCGGGAGGCGGGGGGCAGTTCTTC
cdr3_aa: CASRGLAGGGGQFF

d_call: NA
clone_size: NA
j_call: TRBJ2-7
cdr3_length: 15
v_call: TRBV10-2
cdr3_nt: TGCGCCAGCAGTGTTTCTAGGTGGAAGAATTACGAGCAGTACTTC
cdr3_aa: CASSVSRWKNYEQYF

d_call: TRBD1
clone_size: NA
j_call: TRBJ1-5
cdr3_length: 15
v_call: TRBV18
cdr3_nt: TGTGCCAGCTCACCTAGTACACAGGGGAATCAGCCCCAGCATTTT
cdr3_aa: CASSPSTQGNQPQHF

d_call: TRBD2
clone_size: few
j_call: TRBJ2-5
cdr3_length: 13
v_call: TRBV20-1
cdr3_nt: TGCAGTGCTACCGGGACTACTCAAGAGACCCAGTACTTC
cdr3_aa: CSATGTTQETQYF

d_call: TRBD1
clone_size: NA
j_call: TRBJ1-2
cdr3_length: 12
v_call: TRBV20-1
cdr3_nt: TGCAGTGCAGAACAGGGGACGGATGGCTACACCTTC
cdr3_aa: CSAEQGTDGYTF

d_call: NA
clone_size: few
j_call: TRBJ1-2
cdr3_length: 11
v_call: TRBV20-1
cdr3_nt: TGCAGTGCTAGACAGGCTACTGGCTACACCTTC
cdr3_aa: CSARQATGYTF

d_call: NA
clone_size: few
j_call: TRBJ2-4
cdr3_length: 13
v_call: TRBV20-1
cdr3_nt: TGCAGTGCTAGGGGTTCAGACGGAACCATTCAGTACTTC
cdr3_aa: CSARGSDGTIQYF

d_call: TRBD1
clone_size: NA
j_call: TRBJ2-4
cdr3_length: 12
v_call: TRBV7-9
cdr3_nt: TGTGCCAGCAGCGCGGGACAGGCCATTCAGTACTTC
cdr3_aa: CASSAGQAIQYF

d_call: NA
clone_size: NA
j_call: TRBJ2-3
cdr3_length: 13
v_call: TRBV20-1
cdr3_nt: TGCGGTGCTAGAGCCTGGGCCGCAGATACGCAGTATTTT
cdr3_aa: CGARAWAADTQYF

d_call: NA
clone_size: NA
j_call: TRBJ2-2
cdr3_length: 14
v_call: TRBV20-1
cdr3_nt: TGCAGTGCTAGAGAACAGGGAGTTGGCGGGGAGCTGTTTTTT
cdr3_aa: CSAREQGVGGELFF

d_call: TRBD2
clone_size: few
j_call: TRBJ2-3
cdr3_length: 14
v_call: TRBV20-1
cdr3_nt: TGCAGTGGGGGACTAGCGGGAGTATCAGATACGCAGTATTTT
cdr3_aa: CSGGLAGVSDTQYF

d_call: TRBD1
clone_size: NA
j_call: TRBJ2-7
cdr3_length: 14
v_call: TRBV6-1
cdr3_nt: TGTGCCAGCAGTGAAAGCAGGGGGTCCTACGAGCAGTACTTC
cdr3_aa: CASSESRGSYEQYF

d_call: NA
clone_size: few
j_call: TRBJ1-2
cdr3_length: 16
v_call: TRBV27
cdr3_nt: TGTGCCAGCAGTGGAAACTCAGGGTTCCCTAACTATGGCTACACCTTC
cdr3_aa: CASSGNSGFPNYGYTF

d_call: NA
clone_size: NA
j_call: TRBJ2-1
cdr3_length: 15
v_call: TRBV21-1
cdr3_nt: TGTGCCAGTAGGGGCCGATTCCCCCGATACAATGAGCAGTTCTTC
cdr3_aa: CASRGRFPRYNEQFF

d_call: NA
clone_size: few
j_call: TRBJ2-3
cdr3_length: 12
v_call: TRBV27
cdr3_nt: TGTGCCAGCAGTTTAATTACAGATACGCAGTATTTT
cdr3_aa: CASSLITDTQYF

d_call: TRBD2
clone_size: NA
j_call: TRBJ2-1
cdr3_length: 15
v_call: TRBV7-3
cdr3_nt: TGTGCCAGCAGCTTAGATACTAGCGTCCTAGGTGAGCAGTTCTTC
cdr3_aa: CASSLDTSVLGEQFF

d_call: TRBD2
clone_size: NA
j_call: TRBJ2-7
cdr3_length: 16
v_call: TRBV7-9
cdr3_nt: TGTGCCAGCAGCTTAGCTCGGGGGGGTGGAGCCTACGAGCAGTACTTC
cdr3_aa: CASSLARGGGAYEQYF

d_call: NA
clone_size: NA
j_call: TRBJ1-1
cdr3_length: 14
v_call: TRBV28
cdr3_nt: TGTGCCAGCAGTTTCCTTAGGATGAACACTGAAGCTTTCTTT
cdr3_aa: CASSFLRMNTEAFF

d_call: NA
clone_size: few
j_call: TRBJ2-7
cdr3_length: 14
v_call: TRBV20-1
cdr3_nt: TGCAGTGCTAGCCCCGAGACTAGTGGGCGGAAGCAGTACTTC
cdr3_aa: CSASPETSGRKQYF

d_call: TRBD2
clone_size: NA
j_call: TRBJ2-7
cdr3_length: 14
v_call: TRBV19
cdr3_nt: TGTGCCAGTAGTATTGGGCGGGAGAGGTACGAGCAGTACTTC
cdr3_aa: CASSIGRERYEQYF

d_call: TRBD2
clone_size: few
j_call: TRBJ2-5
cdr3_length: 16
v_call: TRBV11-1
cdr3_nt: TGTGCCAGCAGCCTACTAGCGGGAGTATCAGCAGAGACCCAGTACTTC
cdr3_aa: CASSLLAGVSAETQYF

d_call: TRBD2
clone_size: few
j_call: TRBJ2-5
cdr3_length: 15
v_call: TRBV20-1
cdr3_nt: TGCAGTGCACCGCCGAGCGGGACTTCTCAAGAGACCCAGTACTTC
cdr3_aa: CSAPPSGTSQETQYF

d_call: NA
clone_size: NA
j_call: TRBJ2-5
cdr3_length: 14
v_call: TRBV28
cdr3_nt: TGTGCCAGCAGCCTCGCCGGGCCCCAAGAGACCCAGTACTTC
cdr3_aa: CASSLAGPQETQYF

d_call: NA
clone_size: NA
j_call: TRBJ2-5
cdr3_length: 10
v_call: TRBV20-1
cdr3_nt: TGCAGTGCTGGGAAGGAGACCCAGTACTTC
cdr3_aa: CSAGKETQYF

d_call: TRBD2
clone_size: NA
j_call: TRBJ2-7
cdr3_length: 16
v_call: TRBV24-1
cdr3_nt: TGTGCCACCAGTGATCTCGGGACTAGCGGTTACTACGAGCAGTACTTC
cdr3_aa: CATSDLGTSGYYEQYF

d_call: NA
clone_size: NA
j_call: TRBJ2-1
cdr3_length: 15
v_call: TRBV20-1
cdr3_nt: TGCAGTGCTCCCGCGTCAATAGTTTCGGGCAATGAGCAGTTCTTC
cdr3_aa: CSAPASIVSGNEQFF

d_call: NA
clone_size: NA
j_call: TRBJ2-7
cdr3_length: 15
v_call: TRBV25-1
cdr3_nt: TGTGCCAGCAGTGCGGGTGTGGGGGGCACTTACGAGCAGTACTTC
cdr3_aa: CASSAGVGGTYEQYF